This T cell receptor (beta chain) is drawn from a study of CD8 T cells in Susac syndrome. Germline values: CDR1 SQVTM, CDR2 ANQGSEA. The V gene lost 0 bases and the J gene lost 4 bases, with 18 bases spanning the gap. This CDR3 comprises 16 residues. RNA was extracted with the RNeasy kit, and a quantity of roughly 0.5 to 1 ug was reverse transcribed using random hexamers. TCRdb re-analysed the immunoSEQ multiplex PCR reads in MiXCR, keeping a single row per CDR3 protein. In the table there are under 80,000 distinct CDR3 sequences, about 95% of which are singletons. Sequencing was carried out using CD8+ T cells from PBMCs. This TCR was sampled from a human donor with multiple sclerosis. The rearrangement uses TRBV29-1 and TRBJ2-5, with D perhaps matching TRBD1 (6 bases). CDR3 amino acids: CSVEEDSELKAETQYF. The CDR3 DNA is TGCAGCGTTGAAGAGGACAGCGAGCTCAAGGCAGAGACCCAGTACTTC.